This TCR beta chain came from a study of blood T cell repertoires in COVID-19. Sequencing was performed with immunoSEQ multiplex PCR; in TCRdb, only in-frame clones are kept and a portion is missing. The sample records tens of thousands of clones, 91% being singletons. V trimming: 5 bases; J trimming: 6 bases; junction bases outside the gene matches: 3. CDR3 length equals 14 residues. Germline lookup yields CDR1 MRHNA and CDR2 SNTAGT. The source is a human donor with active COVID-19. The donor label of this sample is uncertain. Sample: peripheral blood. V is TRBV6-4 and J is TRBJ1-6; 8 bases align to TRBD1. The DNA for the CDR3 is TGTGCCAGCAGTCCGGGACAGGCTAATTCACCCCTCCACTTT. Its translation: CASSPGQANSPLHF.